The clone carrying this TCR beta chain was observed once. The data belong to a study of shared clonotypes between healthy human individuals. The repertoire was sequenced with immunoSEQ multiplex PCR; TCRdb's copy has only in-frame clones and lacks some. The repertoire consists of about 2.2 million clones, with approximately 94% occurring once and the leading ten covering under 2%. CD45RO negativity and positive selection for CCR7 defined naive CD8 cells, a population that excluded terminally differentiated effector memory CD45RA+ cells. The TCR originated in a man younger than 35 in good health. Some clones in this sample may be carry-over from other donors' samples. The sample taken for sequencing was naive CD8+ T cells from PBMCs.

The CDR3 spells CASSIVGRGGNQPQHF. Written as DNA, the CDR3 is TGTGCCAGTAGTATAGTTGGCAGGGGGGGAAATCAGCCCCAGCATTTT. V and J are TRBV19 and TRBJ1-5; TRBD1 matches 7 bases. Germline CDR1 is LNHDA and CDR2 is SQIVND (reference sequence). This CDR3 contains 16 residues. Losses at the gene ends were 1 base for V and 4 bases for J; bases not matched to a gene: 7.